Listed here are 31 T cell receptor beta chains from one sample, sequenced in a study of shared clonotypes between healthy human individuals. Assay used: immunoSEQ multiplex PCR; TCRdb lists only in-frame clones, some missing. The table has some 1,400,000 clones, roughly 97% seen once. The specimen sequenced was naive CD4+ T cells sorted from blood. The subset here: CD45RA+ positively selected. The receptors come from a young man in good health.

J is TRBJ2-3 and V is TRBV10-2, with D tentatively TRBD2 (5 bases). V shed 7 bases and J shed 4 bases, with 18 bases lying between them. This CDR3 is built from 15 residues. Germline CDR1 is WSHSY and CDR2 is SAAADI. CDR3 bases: TGCGCCAGCACCACGGTTGGTGGCGGGTCAGATACGCAGTATTTT. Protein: CASTTVGGGSDTQYF.

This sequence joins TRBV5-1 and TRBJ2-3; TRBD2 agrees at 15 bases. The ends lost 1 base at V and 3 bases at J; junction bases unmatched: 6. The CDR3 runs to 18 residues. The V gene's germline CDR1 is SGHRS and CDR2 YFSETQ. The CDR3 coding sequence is TGCGCCAGCAGCTTGACCCCGGGACTAGCGGGAGGAACAGATACGCAGTATTTT. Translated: CASSLTPGLAGGTDTQYF.

The CDR3 reads CASSYYFGGRVEYEQYF. CDR3 bases: TGTGCCAGCAGCTATTATTTTGGCGGGAGGGTAGAGTACGAGCAGTACTTC. The V gene is TRBV9, the J gene TRBJ2-7; 9 bases agree with TRBD2. Germline CDR1 and CDR2: SGDLS and YYNGEE. Unmatched junction bases numbered 15, after V lost 4 bases and J lost 4 bases. The CDR3 is made up of 17 amino acids.

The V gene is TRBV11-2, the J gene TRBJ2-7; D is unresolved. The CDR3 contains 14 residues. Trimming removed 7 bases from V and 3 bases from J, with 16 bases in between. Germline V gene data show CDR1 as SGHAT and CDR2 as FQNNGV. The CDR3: CASTKKWPFYEQYF. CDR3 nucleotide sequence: TGTGCCAGCACCAAAAAATGGCCATTCTACGAGCAGTACTTC.

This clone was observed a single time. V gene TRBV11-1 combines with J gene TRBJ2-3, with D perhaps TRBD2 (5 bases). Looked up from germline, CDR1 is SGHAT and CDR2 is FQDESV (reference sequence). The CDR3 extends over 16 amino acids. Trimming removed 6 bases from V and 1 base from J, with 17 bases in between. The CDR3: CASSKDSRWGTDTQYF. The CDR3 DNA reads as TGTGCCAGCAGTAAGGACTCACGCTGGGGCACAGATACGCAGTATTTT.

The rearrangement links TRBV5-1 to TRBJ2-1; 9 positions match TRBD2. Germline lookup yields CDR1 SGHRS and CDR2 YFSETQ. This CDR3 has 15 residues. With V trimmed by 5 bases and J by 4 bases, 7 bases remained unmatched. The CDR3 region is CASSFVAGVYNEQFF. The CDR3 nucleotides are TGCGCCAGCAGTTTTGTAGCGGGAGTGTACAATGAGCAGTTCTTC.

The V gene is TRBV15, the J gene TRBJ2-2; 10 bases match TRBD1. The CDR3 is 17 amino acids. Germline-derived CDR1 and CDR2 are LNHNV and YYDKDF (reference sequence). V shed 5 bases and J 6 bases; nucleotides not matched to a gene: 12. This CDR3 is CATSPRLPGQGPGELFF. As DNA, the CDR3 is TGTGCCACCAGCCCGCGGCTCCCGGGACAGGGGCCCGGGGAGCTGTTTTTT.

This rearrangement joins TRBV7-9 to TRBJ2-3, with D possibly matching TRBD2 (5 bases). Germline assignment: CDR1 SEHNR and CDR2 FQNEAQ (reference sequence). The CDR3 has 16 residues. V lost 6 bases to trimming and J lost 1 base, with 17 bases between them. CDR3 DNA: TGTGCCAGCAGTCCGGCTAGCAGGAGCCGCACAGATACGCAGTATTTT. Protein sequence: CASSPASRSRTDTQYF.

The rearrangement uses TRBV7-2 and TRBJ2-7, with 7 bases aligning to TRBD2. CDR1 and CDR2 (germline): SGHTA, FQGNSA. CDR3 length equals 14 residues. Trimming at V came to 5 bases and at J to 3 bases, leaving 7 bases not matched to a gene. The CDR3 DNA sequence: TGTGCCAGCAGCCGAGATAGCGGGTACTACGAGCAGTACTTC. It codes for CASSRDSGYYEQYF.

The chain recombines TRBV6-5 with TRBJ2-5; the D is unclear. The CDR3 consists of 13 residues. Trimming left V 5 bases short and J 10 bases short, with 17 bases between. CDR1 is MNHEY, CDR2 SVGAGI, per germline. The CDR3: CASSHDFGRVQYF. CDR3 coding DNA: TGTGCCAGCAGTCACGACTTCGGACGTGTCCAGTACTTC.

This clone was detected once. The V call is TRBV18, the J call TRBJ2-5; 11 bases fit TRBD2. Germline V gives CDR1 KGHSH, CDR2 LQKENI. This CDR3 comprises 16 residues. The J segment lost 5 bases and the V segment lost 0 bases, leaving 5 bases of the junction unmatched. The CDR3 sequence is CASSPPASGRRETQYF. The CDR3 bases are TGTGCCAGCTCACCACCGGCTAGCGGGAGGAGGGAGACCCAGTACTTC. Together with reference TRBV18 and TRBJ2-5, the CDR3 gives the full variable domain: NAGVMQNPRHLVRRRGQEARLRCSPMKGHSHVYWYRQLPEEGLKFMVYLQKENIIDESGMPKERFSAEFPKEGPSILRIQQVVRGDSAAYFCASSPPASGRRETQYFGPGTRLLVL.

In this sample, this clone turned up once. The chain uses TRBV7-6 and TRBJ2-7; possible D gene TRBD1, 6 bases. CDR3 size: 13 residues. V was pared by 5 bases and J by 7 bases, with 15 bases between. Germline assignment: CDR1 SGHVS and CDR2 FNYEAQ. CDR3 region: CASSPQGPGEQYF. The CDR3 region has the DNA TGTGCCAGCAGCCCACAGGGACCGGGGGAGCAGTACTTC.

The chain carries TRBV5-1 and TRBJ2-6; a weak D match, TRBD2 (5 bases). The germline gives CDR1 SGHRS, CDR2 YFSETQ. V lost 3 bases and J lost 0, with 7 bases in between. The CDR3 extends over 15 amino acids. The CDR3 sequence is CASSWESSGANVLTF. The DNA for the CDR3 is TGCGCCAGCAGCTGGGAGAGCTCTGGGGCCAACGTCCTGACTTTC.

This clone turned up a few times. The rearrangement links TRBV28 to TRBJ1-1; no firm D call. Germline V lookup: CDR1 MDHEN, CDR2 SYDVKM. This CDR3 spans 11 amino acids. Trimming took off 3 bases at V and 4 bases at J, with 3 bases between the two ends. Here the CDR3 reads CASSFPTEAFF. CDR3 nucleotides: TGTGCCAGCAGTTTCCCCACTGAAGCTTTCTTT. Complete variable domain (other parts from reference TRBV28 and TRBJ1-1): DVKVTQSSRYLVKRTGEKVFLECVQDMDHENMFWYRQDPGLGLRLIYFSYDVKMKEKGDIPEGYSVSREKKERFSLILESASTNQTSMYLCASSFPTEAFFGQGTRLTVV.

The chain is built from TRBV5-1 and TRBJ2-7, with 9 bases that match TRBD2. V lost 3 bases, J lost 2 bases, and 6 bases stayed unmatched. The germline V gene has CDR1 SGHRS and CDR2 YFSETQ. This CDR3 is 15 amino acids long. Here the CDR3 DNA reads TGCGCCAGCAGCTCCTCGACTAGCGGAACCTACGAGCAGTACTTC. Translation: CASSSSTSGTYEQYF.

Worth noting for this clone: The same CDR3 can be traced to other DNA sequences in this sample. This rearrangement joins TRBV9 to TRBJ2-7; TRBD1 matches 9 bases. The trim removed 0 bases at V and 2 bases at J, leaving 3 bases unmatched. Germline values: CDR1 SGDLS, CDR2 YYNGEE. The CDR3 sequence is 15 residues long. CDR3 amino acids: CASSVAGTGPYEQYF. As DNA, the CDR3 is TGTGCCAGCAGCGTAGCCGGGACAGGGCCCTACGAGCAGTACTTC.

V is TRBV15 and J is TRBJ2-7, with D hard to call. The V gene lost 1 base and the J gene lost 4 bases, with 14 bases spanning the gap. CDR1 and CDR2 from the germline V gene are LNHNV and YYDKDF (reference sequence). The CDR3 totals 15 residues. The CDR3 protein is CATSRVAASAYEQYF. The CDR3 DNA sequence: TGTGCCACCAGCAGAGTGGCGGCGAGTGCTTACGAGCAGTACTTC.

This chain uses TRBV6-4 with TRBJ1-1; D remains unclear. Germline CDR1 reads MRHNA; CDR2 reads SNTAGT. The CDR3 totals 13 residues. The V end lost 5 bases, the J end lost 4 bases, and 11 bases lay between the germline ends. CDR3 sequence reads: CASSWGYGTEAFF. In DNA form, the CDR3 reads TGTGCCAGCAGTTGGGGTTACGGCACTGAAGCTTTCTTT.

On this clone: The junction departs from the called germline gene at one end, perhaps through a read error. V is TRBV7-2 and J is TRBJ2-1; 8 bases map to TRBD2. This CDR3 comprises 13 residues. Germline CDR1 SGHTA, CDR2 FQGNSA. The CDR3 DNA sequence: TGTGCCAGCAGCCGGCTCCGGACTAGCTGGCAGCTCTTC. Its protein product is CASSRLRTSWQLF.

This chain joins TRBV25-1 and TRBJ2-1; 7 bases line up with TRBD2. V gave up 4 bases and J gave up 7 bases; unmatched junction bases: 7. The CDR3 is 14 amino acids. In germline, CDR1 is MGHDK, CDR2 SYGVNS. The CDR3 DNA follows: TGTGCCAGCAGTGGCCCGGGACTACAAAATGAGCAGTTCTTC. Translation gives CASSGPGLQNEQFF.

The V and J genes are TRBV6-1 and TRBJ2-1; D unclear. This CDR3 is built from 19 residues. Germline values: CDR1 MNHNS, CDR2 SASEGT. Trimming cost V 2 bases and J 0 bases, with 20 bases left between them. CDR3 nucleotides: TGTGCCAGCAGTGAATCACGGCTGGGGTTCTGGAGCTCCTACAATGAGCAGTTCTTC. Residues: CASSESRLGFWSSYNEQFF.

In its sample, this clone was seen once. The CDR3 region is CASSGDGAYEQYF. In nucleotides, the CDR3 is TGTGCCAGCTCTGGGGACGGAGCCTACGAGCAGTACTTC. V gene TRBV18 combines with J gene TRBJ2-7; D assignment may be TRBD1 or TRBD2 (5 bases each). CDR3 length: 13 residues. Germline loops: CDR1 KGHSH, CDR2 LQKENI. Between the trimmed V and J ends, which lost 6 bases and 2 bases, there was a span of 11 bases.

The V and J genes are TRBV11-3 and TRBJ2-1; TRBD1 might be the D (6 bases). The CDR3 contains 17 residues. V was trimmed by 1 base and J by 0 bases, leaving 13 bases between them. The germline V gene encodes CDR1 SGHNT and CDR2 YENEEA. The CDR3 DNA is TGTGCCAGCAGCTTAGGGGGAGACAGGAGCTCCTACAATGAGCAGTTCTTC. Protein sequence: CASSLGGDRSSYNEQFF.

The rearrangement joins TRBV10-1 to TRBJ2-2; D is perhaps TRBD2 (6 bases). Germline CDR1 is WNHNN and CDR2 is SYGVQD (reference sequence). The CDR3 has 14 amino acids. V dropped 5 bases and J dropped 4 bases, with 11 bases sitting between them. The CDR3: CASSPGTFTGELFF. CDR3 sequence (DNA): TGCGCCAGCAGTCCCGGGACTTTCACCGGGGAGCTGTTTTTT.

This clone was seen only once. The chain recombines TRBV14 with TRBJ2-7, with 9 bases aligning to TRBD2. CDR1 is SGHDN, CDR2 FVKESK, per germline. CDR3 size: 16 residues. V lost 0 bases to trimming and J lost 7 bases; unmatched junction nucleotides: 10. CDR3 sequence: CASSQEGGAGGNEQYF. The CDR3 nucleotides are TGTGCCAGCAGCCAAGAGGGGGGAGCGGGAGGTAATGAGCAGTACTTC.

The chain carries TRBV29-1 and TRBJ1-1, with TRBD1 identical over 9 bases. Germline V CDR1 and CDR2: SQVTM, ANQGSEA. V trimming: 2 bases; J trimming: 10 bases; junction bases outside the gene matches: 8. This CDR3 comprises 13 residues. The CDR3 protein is CSVELRQGVGAFF. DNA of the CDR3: TGCAGCGTTGAACTACGACAGGGGGTGGGAGCTTTCTTT.

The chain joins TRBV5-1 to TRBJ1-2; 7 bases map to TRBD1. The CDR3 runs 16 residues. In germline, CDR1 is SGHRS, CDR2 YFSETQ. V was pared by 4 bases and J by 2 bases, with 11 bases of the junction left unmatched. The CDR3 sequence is CASSEPRDRTNYGYTF. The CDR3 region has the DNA TGCGCCAGCAGCGAACCTCGGGACAGAACGAACTATGGCTACACCTTC.

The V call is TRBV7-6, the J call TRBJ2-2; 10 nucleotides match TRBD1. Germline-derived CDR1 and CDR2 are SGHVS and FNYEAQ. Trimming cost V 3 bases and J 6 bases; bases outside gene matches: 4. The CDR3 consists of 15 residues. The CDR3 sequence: CASSFRTGGPGELFF. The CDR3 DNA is TGTGCCAGCAGCTTTAGGACAGGGGGTCCCGGGGAGCTGTTTTTT.

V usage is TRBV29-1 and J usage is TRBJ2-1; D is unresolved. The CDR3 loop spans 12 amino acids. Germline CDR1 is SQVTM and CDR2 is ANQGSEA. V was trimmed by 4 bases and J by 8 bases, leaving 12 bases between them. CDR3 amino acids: CSVVVSVYEQFF. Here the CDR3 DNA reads TGCAGCGTTGTGGTTTCTGTCTATGAGCAGTTCTTC.

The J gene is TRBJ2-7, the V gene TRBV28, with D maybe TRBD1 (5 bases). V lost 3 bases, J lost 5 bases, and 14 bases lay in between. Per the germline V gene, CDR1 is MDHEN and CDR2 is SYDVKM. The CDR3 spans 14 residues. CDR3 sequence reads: CASSFPPGRDEQYF. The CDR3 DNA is TGTGCCAGCAGTTTCCCCCCAGGGCGAGACGAGCAGTACTTC.

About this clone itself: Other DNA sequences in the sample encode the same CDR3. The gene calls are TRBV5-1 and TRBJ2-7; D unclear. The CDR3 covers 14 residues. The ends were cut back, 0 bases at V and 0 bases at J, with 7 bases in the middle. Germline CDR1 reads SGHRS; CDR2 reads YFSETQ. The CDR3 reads CASSLDSSSYEQYF. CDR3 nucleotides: TGCGCCAGCAGCTTGGACAGTTCCTCCTACGAGCAGTACTTC.